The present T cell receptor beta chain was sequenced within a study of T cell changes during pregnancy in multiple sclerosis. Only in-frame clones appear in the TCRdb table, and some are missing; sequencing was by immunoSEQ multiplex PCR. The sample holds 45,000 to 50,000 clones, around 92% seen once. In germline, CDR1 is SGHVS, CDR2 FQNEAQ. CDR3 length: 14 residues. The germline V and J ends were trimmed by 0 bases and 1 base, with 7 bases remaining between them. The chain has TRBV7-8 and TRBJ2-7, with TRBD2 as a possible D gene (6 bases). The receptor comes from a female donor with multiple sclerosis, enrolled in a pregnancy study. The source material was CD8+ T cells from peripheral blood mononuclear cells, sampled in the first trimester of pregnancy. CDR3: CASSLAGTSYEQYF. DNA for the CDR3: TGTGCCAGCAGCTTAGCGGGGACTTCCTACGAGCAGTACTTC.